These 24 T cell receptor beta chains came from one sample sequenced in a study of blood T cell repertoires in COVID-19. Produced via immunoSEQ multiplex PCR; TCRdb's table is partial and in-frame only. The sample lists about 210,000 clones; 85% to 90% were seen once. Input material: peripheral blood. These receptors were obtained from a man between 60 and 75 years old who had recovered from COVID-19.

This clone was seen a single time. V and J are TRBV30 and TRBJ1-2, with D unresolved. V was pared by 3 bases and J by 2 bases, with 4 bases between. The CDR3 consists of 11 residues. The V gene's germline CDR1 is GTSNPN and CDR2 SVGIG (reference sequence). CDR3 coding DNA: TGTGCCTGGAGCCTCAACTATGGCTACACCTTC. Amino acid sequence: CAWSLNYGYTF. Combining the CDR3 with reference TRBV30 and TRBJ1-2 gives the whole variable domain SQTIHQWPATLVQPVGSPLSLECTVEGTSNPNLYWYRQAAGRGLQLLFYSVGIGQISSEVPQNLSASRPQDRQFILSSKKLLLSDSGFYLCAWSLNYGYTFGSGTRLTVV.

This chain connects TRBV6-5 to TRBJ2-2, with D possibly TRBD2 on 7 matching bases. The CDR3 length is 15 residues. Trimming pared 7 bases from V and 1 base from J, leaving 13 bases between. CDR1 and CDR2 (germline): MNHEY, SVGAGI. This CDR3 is CASKGGKQNTGELFF. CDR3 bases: TGTGCCAGCAAGGGGGGGAAGCAGAACACCGGGGAGCTGTTTTTT.

The CDR3 here is CASSLGTGTGYGYTF. In nucleotides, the CDR3 is TGTGCCAGCAGCTTGGGGACAGGGACAGGGTATGGCTACACCTTC. J is TRBJ1-2 and V is TRBV7-3, with 9 nucleotides matching TRBD1. CDR1 is SGHTA, CDR2 FQGTGA, per germline. The CDR3 extends over 15 amino acids. The ends lost 3 bases at V and 5 bases at J; junction bases unmatched: 7.

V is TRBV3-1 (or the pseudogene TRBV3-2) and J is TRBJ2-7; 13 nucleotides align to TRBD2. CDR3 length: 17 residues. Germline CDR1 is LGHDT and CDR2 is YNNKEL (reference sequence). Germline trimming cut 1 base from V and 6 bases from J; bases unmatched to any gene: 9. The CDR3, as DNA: TGTGCCAGCAGCCAAGGTCCCCCCGGACTAGCGGGAGCCGAGCAGTACTTC. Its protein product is CASSQGPPGLAGAEQYF.

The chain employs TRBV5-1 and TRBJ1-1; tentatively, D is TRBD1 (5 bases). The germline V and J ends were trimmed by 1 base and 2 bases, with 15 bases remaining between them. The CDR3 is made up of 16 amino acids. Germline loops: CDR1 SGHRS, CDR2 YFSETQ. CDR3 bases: TGCGCCAGCAGCTTGAATCGGGGGGTAGTAAACACTGAAGCTTTCTTT. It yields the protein CASSLNRGVVNTEAFF. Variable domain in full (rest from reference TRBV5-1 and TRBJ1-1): KAGVTQTPRYLIKTRGQQVTLSCSPISGHRSVSWYQQTPGQGLQFLFEYFSETQRNKGNFPGRFSGRQFSNSRSEMNVSTLELGDSALYLCASSLNRGVVNTEAFFGQGTRLTVV.

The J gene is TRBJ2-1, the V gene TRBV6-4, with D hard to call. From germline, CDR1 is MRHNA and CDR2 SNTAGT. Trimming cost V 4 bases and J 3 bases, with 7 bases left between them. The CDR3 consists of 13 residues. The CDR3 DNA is TGTGCCAGCAGTGCTGAGGTCTACAATGAGCAGTTCTTC. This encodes CASSAEVYNEQFF.

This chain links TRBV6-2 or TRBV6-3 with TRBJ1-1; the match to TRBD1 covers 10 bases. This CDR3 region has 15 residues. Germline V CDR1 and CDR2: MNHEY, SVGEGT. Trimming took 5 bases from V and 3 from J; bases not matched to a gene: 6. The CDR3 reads CASSKETGGYTEAFF. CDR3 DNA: TGTGCCAGCAGTAAGGAGACAGGGGGCTACACTGAAGCTTTCTTT.

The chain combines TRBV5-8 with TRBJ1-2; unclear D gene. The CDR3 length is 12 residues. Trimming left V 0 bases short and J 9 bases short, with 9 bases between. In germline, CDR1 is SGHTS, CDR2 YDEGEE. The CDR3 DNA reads TGTGCCAGCAGCTTGGAGCGGTTGAGCTACACCTTC. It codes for CASSLERLSYTF.

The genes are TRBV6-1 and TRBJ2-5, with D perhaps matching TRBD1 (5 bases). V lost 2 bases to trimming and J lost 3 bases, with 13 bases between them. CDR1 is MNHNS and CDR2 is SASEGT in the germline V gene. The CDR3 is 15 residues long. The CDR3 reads CASSESVGREETQYF. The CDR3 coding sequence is TGTGCCAGCAGTGAAAGCGTGGGCAGGGAAGAGACCCAGTACTTC.

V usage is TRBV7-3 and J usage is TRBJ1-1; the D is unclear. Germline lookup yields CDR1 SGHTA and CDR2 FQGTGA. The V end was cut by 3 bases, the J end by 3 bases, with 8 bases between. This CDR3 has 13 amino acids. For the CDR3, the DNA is TGTGCCAGCAGCTTCGACAAGCACACTGAAGCTTTCTTT. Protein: CASSFDKHTEAFF.

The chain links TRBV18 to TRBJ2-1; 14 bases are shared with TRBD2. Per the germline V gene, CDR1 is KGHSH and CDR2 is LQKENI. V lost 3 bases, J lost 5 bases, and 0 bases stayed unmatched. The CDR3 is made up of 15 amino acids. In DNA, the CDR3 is TGTGCCAGCTCACCGGGACTAGCGGGAGACAATGAGCAGTTCTTC. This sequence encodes CASSPGLAGDNEQFF. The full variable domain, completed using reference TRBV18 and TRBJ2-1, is NAGVMQNPRHLVRRRGQEARLRCSPMKGHSHVYWYRQLPEEGLKFMVYLQKENIIDESGMPKERFSAEFPKEGPSILRIQQVVRGDSAAYFCASSPGLAGDNEQFFGPGTRLTVL.

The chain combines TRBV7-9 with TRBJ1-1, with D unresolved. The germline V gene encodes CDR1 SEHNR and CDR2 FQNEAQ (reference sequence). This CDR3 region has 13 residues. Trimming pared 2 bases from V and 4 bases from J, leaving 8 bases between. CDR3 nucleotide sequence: TGTGCCAGCAGCTTATCGGGGAGCACTGAAGCTTTCTTT. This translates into CASSLSGSTEAFF.

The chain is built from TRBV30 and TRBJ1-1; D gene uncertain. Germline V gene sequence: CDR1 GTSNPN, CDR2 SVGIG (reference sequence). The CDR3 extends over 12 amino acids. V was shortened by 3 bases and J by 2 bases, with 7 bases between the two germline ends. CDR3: CAWRMLNTEAFF. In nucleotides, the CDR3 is TGTGCCTGGAGAATGCTAAACACTGAAGCTTTCTTT.

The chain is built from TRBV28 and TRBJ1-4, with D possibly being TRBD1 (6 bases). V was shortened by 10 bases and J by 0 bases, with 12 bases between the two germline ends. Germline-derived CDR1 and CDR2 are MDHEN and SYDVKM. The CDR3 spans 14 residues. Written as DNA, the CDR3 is TGTGCCACCCGGGACACTACAACTAATGAAAAACTGTTTTTT. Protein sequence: CATRDTTTNEKLFF.

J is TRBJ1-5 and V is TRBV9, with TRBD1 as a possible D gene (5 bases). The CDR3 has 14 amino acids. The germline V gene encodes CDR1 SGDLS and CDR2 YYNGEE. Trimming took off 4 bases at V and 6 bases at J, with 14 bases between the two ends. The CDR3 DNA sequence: TGTGCCAGCAGCCCCCGGCCGCAGGGTCAGCCCCAGCATTTT. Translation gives CASSPRPQGQPQHF.

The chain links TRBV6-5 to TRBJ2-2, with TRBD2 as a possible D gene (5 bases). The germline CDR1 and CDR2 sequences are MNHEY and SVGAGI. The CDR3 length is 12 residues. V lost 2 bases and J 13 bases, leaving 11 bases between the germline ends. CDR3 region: CASSYGTGRLFF. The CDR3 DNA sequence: TGTGCCAGCAGTTACGGAACGGGGAGGCTGTTTTTT.

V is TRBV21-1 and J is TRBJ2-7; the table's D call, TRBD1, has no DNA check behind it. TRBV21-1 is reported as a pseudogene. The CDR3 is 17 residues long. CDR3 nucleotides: TGTGCCAGCAGCAATCGGGGGACAGGGGGAATAATCTACGAGCAGTACTTC. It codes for CASSNRGTGGIIYEQYF.

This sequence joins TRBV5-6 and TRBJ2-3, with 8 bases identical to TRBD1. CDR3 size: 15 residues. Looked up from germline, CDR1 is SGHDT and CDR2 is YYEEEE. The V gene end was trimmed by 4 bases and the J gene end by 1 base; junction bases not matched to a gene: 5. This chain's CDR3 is CASSVTGVGTDTQYF. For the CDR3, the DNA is TGTGCCAGCAGCGTGACAGGGGTGGGCACAGATACGCAGTATTTT.

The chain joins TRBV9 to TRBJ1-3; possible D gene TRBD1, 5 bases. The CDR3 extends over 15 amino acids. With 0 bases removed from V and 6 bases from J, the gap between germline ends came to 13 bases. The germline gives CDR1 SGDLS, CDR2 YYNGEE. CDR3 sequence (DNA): TGTGCCAGCAGCGTAGTGGACAATCTGGCAAACACCATATATTTT. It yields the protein CASSVVDNLANTIYF.

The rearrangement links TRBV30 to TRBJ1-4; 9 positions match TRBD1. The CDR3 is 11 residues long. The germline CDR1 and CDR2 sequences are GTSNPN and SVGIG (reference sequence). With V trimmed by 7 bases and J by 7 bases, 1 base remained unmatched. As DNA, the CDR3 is TGTGCCTCGGACAGGGGTGAAAAACTGTTTTTT. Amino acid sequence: CASDRGEKLFF.

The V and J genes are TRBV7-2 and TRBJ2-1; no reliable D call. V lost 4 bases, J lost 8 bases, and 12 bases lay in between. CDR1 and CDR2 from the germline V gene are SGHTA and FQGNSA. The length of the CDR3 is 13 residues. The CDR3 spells CASSSQPRYEQFF. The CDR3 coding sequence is TGTGCCAGCAGCTCCCAACCTAGGTATGAGCAGTTCTTC.

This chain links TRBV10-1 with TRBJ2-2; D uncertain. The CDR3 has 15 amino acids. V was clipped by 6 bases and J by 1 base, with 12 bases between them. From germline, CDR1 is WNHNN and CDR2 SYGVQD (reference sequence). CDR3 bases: TGCGCCAGCAGAACAGAGACACAGAACACCGGGGAGCTGTTTTTT. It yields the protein CASRTETQNTGELFF.

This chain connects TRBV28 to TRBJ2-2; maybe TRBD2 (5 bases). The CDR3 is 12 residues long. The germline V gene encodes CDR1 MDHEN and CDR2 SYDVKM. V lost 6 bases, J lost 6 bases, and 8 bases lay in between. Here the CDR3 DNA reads TGTGCCAGCAGCCGGGGTCCCGGGGAGCTGTTTTTT. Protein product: CASSRGPGELFF.

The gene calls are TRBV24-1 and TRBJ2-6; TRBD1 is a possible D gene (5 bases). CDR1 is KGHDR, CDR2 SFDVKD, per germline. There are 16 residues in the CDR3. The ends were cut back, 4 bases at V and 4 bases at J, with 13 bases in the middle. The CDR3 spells CATSDPQASGANVLTF. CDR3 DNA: TGTGCCACCAGTGACCCACAGGCTTCAGGGGCCAACGTCCTGACTTTC.